The 10 T cell receptor beta chains presented below share a single source sample, sequenced in a study of cytomegalovirus exposure and HLA in healthy donors. Both 60 Vbeta primers and 13 Jbeta primers went into the PCR. Sequenced by immunoSEQ multiplex PCR; TCRdb stores in-frame clones only, minus some. The sample contains about 130,000 clones, about 81% of which appear only once. The specimen sequenced was PBMCs. These receptors all stem from a middle-aged woman in good health and CMV-seropositive.

The chain combines TRBV4-1 with TRBJ2-5, with D perhaps TRBD1 (5 bases). The CDR3 has 15 residues. Germline CDR1 reads MGHRA; CDR2 reads YSYEKL. Trimming took 0 bases from V and 5 from J, leaving 13 bases between them. The DNA of the CDR3 is TGCGCCAGCAGCCAAGAAAAGTCCAGGGCCGAGACCCAGTACTTC. This codes for CASSQEKSRAETQYF.

This chain links TRBV27 with TRBJ2-7, with 8 positions matching TRBD1. CDR3 length: 15 residues. The germline V gene encodes CDR1 MNHEY and CDR2 SMNVEV (reference sequence). Trimming cost V 6 bases and J 9 bases; bases outside gene matches: 16. The CDR3 sequence is CASSADRGPYYGQYF. The CDR3 region has the DNA TGTGCCAGCAGCGCAGACAGGGGACCCTACTATGGGCAGTACTTC.

This clone was seen more than once but under ten times. CDR3 in DNA: TGTGCCAGCAGCCTAATCCCGGTCTCCTACAATGAGCAGTTCTTC. The encoded protein is CASSLIPVSYNEQFF. V is TRBV5-8 and J is TRBJ2-1; D is undetermined. This CDR3 is 15 amino acids long. V lost 4 bases to trimming and J lost 0 bases, with 11 bases between them. In germline, CDR1 is SGHTS, CDR2 YDEGEE.

DNA of the CDR3: TGTGCCAGCAGCGGTCGACAGACAACTAATGAAAAACTGTTTTTT. Protein sequence: CASSGRQTTNEKLFF. This rearrangement joins TRBV9 to TRBJ1-4, with a possible D match to TRBD1 (5 bases). Trimming took 3 bases from V and 0 from J, leaving 9 bases between them. CDR1 and CDR2 from the germline V gene are SGDLS and YYNGEE. This CDR3 is 15 amino acids long.

This clone was seen more than once but under ten times. The gene calls are TRBV2 and TRBJ2-3; TRBD1 matches at 8 bases. Germline V lookup: CDR1 SNHLY, CDR2 FYNNEI. With V trimmed by 11 bases and J by 5 bases, 6 bases remained unmatched. CDR3 length: 12 amino acids. The CDR3, as DNA: TGTGCCGTAGACAGGGGCGGAGATACGCAGTATTTT. Protein: CAVDRGGDTQYF.

The chain joins TRBV7-3 to TRBJ2-3; 7 positions agree with TRBD1. V shed 5 bases and J 2 bases; nucleotides not matched to a gene: 7. From germline, CDR1 is SGHTA and CDR2 FQGTGA. This CDR3 is 15 amino acids long. CDR3 nucleotide sequence: TGTGCCAGCAGCCCCACGGGACAGAACACAGATACGCAGTATTTT. Protein product: CASSPTGQNTDTQYF.

Remarks on this clone: The junction differs from germline at one of its ends, possibly a read error. The chain recombines TRBV19 with TRBJ1-1; D is undetermined. Germline assignment: CDR1 LNHDA and CDR2 SQIVND (reference sequence). The CDR3 totals 14 residues. The chain's CDR3 is CASSTGPGNSEAFF. DNA of the CDR3: TGTGCCAGTAGTACAGGCCCCGGGAACTCTGAAGCTTTCTTT.

The chain couples TRBV25-1 to TRBJ2-1; 7 nucleotides match TRBD2. The CDR3 consists of 16 residues. Germline CDR1 MGHDK, CDR2 SYGVNS. The J segment lost 8 bases and the V segment lost 3 bases, leaving 13 bases of the junction unmatched. CDR3: CASSDPPGGSFYEQFF. The CDR3 DNA reads as TGTGCCAGCAGTGATCCGCCGGGGGGTTCTTTCTATGAGCAGTTCTTC.

The V gene is TRBV5-1, the J gene TRBJ2-5; D might be TRBD1 (6 bases). Trimming shortened V by 1 base and J by 4 bases, and 11 bases separated the two germline ends. Germline V gives CDR1 SGHRS, CDR2 YFSETQ. The CDR3 runs to 14 residues. The CDR3: CASSLRTVLETQYF. For the CDR3, the DNA is TGCGCCAGCAGCTTGCGGACAGTTTTAGAGACCCAGTACTTC.

The J gene is TRBJ2-7, the V gene TRBV7-9; D perhaps matches TRBD1 (6 bases). V dropped 3 bases and J dropped 3 bases, with 12 bases sitting between them. The CDR3 has 14 residues. Germline V gives CDR1 SEHNR, CDR2 FQNEAQ (reference sequence). The CDR3 loop is CASSFQQGSYEQYF. The CDR3 DNA reads as TGTGCCAGCAGCTTTCAACAGGGTAGCTACGAGCAGTACTTC.